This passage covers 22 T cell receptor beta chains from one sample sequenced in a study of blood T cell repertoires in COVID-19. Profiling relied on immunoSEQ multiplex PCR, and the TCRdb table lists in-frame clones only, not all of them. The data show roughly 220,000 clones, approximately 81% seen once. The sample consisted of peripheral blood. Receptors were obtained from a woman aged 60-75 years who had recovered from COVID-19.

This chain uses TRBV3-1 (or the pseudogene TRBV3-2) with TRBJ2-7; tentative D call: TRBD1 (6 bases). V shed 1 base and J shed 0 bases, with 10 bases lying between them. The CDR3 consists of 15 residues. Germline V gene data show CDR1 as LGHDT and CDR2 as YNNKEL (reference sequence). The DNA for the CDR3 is TGTGCCAGCAGCCAAGGGACAGATTTCTCCTACGAGCAGTACTTC. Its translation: CASSQGTDFSYEQYF.

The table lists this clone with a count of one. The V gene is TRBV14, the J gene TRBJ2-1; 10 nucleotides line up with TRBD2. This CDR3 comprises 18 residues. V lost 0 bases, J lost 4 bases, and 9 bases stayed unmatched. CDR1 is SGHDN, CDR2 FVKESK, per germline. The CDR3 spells CASSQDWASGGRYNEQFF. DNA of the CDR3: TGTGCCAGCAGCCAAGATTGGGCTAGCGGGGGCAGGTACAATGAGCAGTTCTTC. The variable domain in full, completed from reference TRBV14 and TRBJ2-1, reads EAGVTQFPSHSVIEKGQTVTLRCDPISGHDNLYWYRRVMGKEIKFLLHFVKESKQDESGMPNNRFLAERTGGTYSTLKVQPAELEDSGVYFCASSQDWASGGRYNEQFFGPGTRLTVL.

The CDR3 reads CAWSVLRGDTQYF. The CDR3 region has the DNA TGTGCCTGGAGTGTACTCAGGGGGGATACGCAGTATTTT. V is TRBV30 and J is TRBJ2-3; TRBD1 matches at 7 bases. The germline gives CDR1 GTSNPN, CDR2 SVGIG (reference sequence). V gave up 0 bases and J gave up 6 bases; unmatched junction bases: 3. There are 13 residues in the CDR3. Full variable domain (outside the CDR3, taken from reference TRBV30 and TRBJ2-3): SQTIHQWPATLVQPVGSPLSLECTVEGTSNPNLYWYRQAAGRGLQLLFYSVGIGQISSEVPQNLSASRPQDRQFILSSKKLLLSDSGFYLCAWSVLRGDTQYFGPGTRLTVL.

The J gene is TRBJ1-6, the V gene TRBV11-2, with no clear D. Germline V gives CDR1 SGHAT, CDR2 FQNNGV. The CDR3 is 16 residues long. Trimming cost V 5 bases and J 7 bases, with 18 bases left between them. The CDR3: CASSLAWRQRNSPLHF. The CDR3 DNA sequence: TGTGCCAGCAGCCTAGCATGGCGTCAGCGCAATTCACCCCTCCACTTT.

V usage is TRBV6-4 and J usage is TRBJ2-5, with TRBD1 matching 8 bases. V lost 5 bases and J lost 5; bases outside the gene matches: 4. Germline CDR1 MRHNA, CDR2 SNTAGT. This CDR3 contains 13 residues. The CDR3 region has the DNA TGTGCCAGCAGTTCACAGGGGGGCGAGACCCAGTACTTC. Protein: CASSSQGGETQYF.

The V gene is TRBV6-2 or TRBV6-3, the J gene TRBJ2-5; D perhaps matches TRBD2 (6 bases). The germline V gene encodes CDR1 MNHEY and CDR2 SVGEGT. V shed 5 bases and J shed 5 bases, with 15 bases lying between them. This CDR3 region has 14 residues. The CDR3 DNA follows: TGTGCCAGCAGTACCACACTAGCTTCGGAGACCCAGTACTTC. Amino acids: CASSTTLASETQYF.

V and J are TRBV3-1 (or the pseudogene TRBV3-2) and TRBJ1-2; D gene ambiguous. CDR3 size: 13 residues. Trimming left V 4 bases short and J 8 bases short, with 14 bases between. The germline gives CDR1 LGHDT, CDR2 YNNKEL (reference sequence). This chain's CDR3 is CASSPHGRGGYTF. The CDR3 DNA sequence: TGTGCCAGCAGCCCGCACGGACGGGGAGGCTACACCTTC.

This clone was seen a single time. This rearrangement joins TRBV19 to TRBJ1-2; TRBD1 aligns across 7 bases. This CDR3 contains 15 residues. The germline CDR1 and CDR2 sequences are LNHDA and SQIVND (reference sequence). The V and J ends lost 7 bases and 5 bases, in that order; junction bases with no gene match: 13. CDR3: CASMDRPYQVYGYTF. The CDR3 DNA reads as TGTGCCAGTATGGACAGGCCATACCAGGTGTATGGCTACACCTTC.

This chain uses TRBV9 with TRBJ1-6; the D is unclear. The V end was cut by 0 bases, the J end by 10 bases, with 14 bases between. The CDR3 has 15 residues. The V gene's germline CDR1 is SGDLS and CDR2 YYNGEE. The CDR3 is CASSVDLTLGSPLHF. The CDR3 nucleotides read TGTGCCAGCAGCGTAGATCTCACCTTGGGCTCACCCCTCCACTTT.

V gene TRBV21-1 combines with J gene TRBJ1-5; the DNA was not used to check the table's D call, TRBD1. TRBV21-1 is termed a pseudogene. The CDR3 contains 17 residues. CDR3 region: CASSRSGTGWKNQPQHF. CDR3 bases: TGTGCCAGCAGCCGGTCCGGGACAGGGTGGAAAAATCAGCCCCAGCATTTT.

This CDR3 reads CASSEYRGSHSPLHF. Written as DNA, the CDR3 is TGCGCCAGCAGTGAGTATCGGGGGAGTCACTCACCCCTCCACTTT. The chain recombines TRBV10-2 with TRBJ1-6; possibly TRBD1 for D (5 bases). Between the trimmed V and J ends, which lost 1 base and 10 bases, there was a span of 14 bases. CDR1 and CDR2 from the germline V gene are WSHSY and SAAADI. The CDR3 contains 15 residues.

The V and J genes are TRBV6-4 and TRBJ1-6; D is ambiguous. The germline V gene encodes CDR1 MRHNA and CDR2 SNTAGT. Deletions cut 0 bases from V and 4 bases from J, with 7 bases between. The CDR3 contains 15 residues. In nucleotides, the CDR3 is TGTGCCAGCAGTGACTCCCGGGAATATAATTCACCCCTCCACTTT. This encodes CASSDSREYNSPLHF.

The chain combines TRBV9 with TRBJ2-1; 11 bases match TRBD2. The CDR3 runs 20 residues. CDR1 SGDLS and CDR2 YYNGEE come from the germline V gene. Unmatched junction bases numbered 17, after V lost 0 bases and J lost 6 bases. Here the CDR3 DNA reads TGTGCCAGCAGCGTAGAGGGAGGGATAGCGGGGGGGTATCGTGGCAATGAGCAGTTCTTC. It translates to CASSVEGGIAGGYRGNEQFF.

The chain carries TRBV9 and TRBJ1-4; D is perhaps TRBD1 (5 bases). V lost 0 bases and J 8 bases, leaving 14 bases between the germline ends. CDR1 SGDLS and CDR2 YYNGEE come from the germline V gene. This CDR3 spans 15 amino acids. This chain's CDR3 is CASSVGGAGGEKLFF. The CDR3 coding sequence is TGTGCCAGCAGCGTAGGAGGGGCAGGAGGGGAAAAACTGTTTTTT.

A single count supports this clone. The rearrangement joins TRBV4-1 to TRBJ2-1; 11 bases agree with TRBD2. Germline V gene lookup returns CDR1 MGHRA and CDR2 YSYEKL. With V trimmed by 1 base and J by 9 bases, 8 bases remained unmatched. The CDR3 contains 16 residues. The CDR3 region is CASSQGLSGGAGEQFF. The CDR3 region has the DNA TGCGCCAGCAGCCAAGGTCTTAGCGGGGGGGCCGGTGAGCAGTTCTTC.

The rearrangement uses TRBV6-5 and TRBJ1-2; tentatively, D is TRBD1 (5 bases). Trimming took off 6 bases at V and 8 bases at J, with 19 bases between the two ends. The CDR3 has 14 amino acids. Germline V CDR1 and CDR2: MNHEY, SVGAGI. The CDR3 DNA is TGTGCCAGCAGCCCAGACAGAAGAATTTGGGGCTACACCTTC. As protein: CASSPDRRIWGYTF.

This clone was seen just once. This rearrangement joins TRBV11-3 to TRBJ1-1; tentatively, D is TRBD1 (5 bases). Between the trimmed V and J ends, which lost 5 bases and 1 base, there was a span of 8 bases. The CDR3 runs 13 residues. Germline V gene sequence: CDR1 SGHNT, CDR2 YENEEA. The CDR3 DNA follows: TGTGCCAGCAGCCTGGGGCAGAACACTGAAGCTTTCTTT. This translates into CASSLGQNTEAFF.

The CDR3 sequence is CASSSRGGETQYF. CDR3 coding DNA: TGTGCCAGCAGCTCAAGAGGGGGAGAGACCCAGTACTTC. The chain links TRBV7-9 to TRBJ2-5; tentative D call: TRBD1 (6 bases). The germline gives CDR1 SEHNR, CDR2 FQNEAQ (reference sequence). CDR3 size: 13 residues. Between the trimmed V and J ends, which lost 4 bases and 4 bases, there was a span of 10 bases.

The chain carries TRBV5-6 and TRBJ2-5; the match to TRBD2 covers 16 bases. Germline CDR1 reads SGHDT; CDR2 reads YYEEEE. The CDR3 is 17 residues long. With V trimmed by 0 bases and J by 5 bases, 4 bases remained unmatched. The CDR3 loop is CASSLVGLAGGRETQYF. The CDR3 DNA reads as TGTGCCAGCAGCTTGGTGGGACTAGCGGGGGGGCGGGAGACCCAGTACTTC.

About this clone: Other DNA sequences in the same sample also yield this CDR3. The DNA for the CDR3 is TGCGCCAGCAGCTTGGTTCAGGGGCAAGAGACCCAGTACTTC. Its protein is CASSLVQGQETQYF. This chain uses TRBV5-1 with TRBJ2-5; D possibly corresponds to TRBD1 (6 bases). This CDR3 comprises 14 residues. Germline values: CDR1 SGHRS, CDR2 YFSETQ. V was clipped by 0 bases and J by 2 bases, with 8 bases between them.

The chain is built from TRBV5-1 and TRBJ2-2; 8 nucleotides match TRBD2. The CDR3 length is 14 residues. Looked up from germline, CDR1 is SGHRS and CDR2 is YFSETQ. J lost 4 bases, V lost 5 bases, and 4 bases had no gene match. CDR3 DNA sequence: TGCGCCAGCAGGGTAGCGGGGAGCACCGGGGAGCTGTTTTTT. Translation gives CASRVAGSTGELFF.

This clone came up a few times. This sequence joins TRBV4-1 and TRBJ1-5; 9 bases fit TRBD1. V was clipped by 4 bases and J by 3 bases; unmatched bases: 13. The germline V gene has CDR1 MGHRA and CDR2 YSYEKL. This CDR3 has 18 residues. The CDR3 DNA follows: TGCGCCAGCAGCCTGGGGACAGGGCTGTTTCGGGACAATCAGCCCCAGCATTTT. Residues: CASSLGTGLFRDNQPQHF.